One and the same sample provided the 13 T cell receptor beta chains below, sequenced in a study of blood T cell repertoires in COVID-19. Clones were sequenced by immunoSEQ multiplex PCR, and TCRdb holds only the in-frame ones, with some missing. The repertoire includes some 110,000 clones, approximately 81% of them detected once, and 30% to 45% sits in the top ten. The sequenced sample consisted of peripheral blood. Receptors originate from a man of 80 years or more with acute or convalescent COVID-19.

This clone came up a few times. This chain uses TRBV19 with TRBJ1-4; D remains unclear. Trimming took off 4 bases at V and 8 bases at J, with 11 bases between the two ends. The CDR3 contains 13 residues. CDR1 and CDR2 from the germline V gene are LNHDA and SQIVND (reference sequence). The CDR3 here is CASSRSAREKLFF. CDR3 sequence (DNA): TGTGCCAGTAGTAGGTCGGCGCGGGAAAAACTGTTTTTT. Full variable domain (missing parts from reference TRBV19 and TRBJ1-4): DGGITQSPKYLFRKEGQNVTLSCEQNLNHDAMYWYRQDPGQGLRLIYYSQIVNDFQKGDIAEGYSVSREKKESFPLTVTSAQKNPTAFYLCASSRSAREKLFFGSGTQLSVL.

The chain combines TRBV2 with TRBJ1-3; no clear D gene. The CDR3 sequence is 14 residues long. The V and J ends lost 6 bases and 0 bases respectively, with 9 bases between them. Germline loops: CDR1 SNHLY, CDR2 FYNNEI. The DNA of the CDR3 is TGTGCCAGCAGGGCAGGATACTCTGGAAACACCATATATTTT. Residues: CASRAGYSGNTIYF.

The V and J genes are TRBV20-1 and TRBJ1-2; D remains ambiguous. The CDR3 is made up of 13 amino acids. Trimming removed 3 bases from V and 5 bases from J, with 13 bases in between. Germline V gives CDR1 DFQATT, CDR2 SNEGSKA (reference sequence). For the CDR3, the DNA is TGCAGTGCTAGTCAATGGGCAGATTATGGCTACACCTTC. Protein sequence: CSASQWADYGYTF.

This chain connects TRBV7-9 to TRBJ1-1, with a weak D call TRBD1 (5 bases). The CDR3 is 14 residues long. V shed 5 bases and J shed 5 bases, with 15 bases lying between them. The germline CDR1 and CDR2 sequences are SEHNR and FQNEAQ (reference sequence). The CDR3 sequence: CASSRGTLGTEAFF. CDR3 coding DNA: TGTGCCAGCAGCCGCGGGACTTTGGGGACTGAAGCTTTCTTT.

J is TRBJ2-7 and V is TRBV11-2, with TRBD2 identical over 10 bases. This CDR3 is built from 16 residues. CDR1 SGHAT and CDR2 FQNNGV come from the germline V gene. V shed 5 bases and J 5 bases; nucleotides not matched to a gene: 12. DNA of the CDR3: TGTGCCAGCAGCCCTGTAGTCCTAGCGGGAGTCCACGAGCAGTACTTC. It translates to CASSPVVLAGVHEQYF.

This chain uses TRBV5-8 with TRBJ2-7; D is uncertain. Germline assignment: CDR1 SGHTS and CDR2 YDEGEE. The CDR3 spans 11 residues. V gave up 4 bases and J gave up 3 bases, with 5 bases separating them. CDR3 region: CASSAYYEQYF. The CDR3 coding sequence is TGTGCCAGCAGCGCCTACTACGAGCAGTACTTC. Full variable domain (rest looked up from reference TRBV5-8 and TRBJ2-7): EAGVTQSPTHLIKTRGQQATLRCSPISGHTSVYWYQQALGLGLQFLLWYDEGEERNRGNFPPRFSGRQFPNYSSELNVNALELEDSALYLCASSAYYEQYFGPGTRLTVT.

The CDR3 sequence: CASSILGPGANVLTF. The CDR3, as DNA: TGTGCCAGCTCGATCCTGGGGCCTGGGGCCAACGTCCTGACTTTC. The chain has TRBV2 and TRBJ2-6; a weak D match, TRBD1 (5 bases). Germline assignment: CDR1 SNHLY and CDR2 FYNNEI. The CDR3 contains 15 residues. V was pared by 8 bases and J by 2 bases, with 13 bases between.

The V gene is TRBV2, the J gene TRBJ2-1; D ambiguous. The CDR3 sequence is 14 residues long. Germline CDR1 reads SNHLY; CDR2 reads FYNNEI. Trimming took 6 bases from V and 0 from J, leaving 9 bases between them. Here the CDR3 DNA reads TGTGCCAGCAGACCACTCGTCTCCTACAATGAGCAGTTCTTC. Translating it yields CASRPLVSYNEQFF.

The V call is TRBV5-4, the J call TRBJ2-4; the D is unclear. The CDR3 has 15 amino acids. V shed 0 bases and J shed 0 bases, with 7 bases lying between them. CDR1 SGHNT and CDR2 YYREEE come from the germline V gene (reference sequence). CDR3 sequence reads: CASSLATVAKNIQYF. The DNA for the CDR3 is TGTGCCAGCAGCTTGGCCACAGTAGCCAAAAACATTCAGTACTTC.

The rearrangement joins TRBV15 to TRBJ2-7, with 7 bases lining up with TRBD2. This CDR3 contains 13 residues. In germline, CDR1 is LNHNV, CDR2 YYDKDF (reference sequence). The ends lost 3 bases at V and 2 bases at J; junction bases unmatched: 1. The chain's CDR3 is CATSSRGAYEQYF. For the CDR3, the DNA is TGTGCCACCAGCAGTCGGGGGGCCTACGAGCAGTACTTC.

The chain uses TRBV3-1 (or the pseudogene TRBV3-2) and TRBJ1-1; no clear D gene. Deletions cut 4 bases from V and 7 bases from J, with 7 bases between. Germline CDR1 is LGHDT and CDR2 is YNNKEL (reference sequence). The length of the CDR3 is 11 residues. In DNA, the CDR3 is TGTGCCAGCAGCCGGAGCGGTGAAGCTTTCTTT. Translation gives CASSRSGEAFF.

The V gene is TRBV6-2 or TRBV6-3, the J gene TRBJ1-1; the match to TRBD1 covers 9 bases. V shed 6 bases, J shed 4 bases, and the junction held 3 bases outside the gene matches. Germline CDR1 MNHEY, CDR2 SVGEGT. This CDR3 is 13 amino acids long. DNA of the CDR3: TGTGCCAGCAGCTGGACAGGGGCCACTGAAGCTTTCTTT. Protein: CASSWTGATEAFF.

This chain links TRBV28 with TRBJ2-3; 8 nucleotides match TRBD1. V lost 1 base and J lost 3; bases outside the gene matches: 6. In germline, CDR1 is MDHEN, CDR2 SYDVKM. The CDR3 extends over 16 amino acids. The CDR3 region is CASSLYGTGGTDTQYF. The CDR3 DNA reads as TGTGCCAGCAGTTTATATGGGACAGGAGGGACAGATACGCAGTATTTT.